This TCR beta chain appears in the sequencing data of a study of identical twins. The CDR3 extends over 15 amino acids. Germline values: CDR1 MNHEY, CDR2 SMNVEV (reference sequence). The V gene end was trimmed by 3 bases and the J gene end by 13 bases; junction bases not matched to a gene: 14. Broader study findings: Twin pairs' shared out-of-frame alpha sequences were enriched in low generation probability. Invariant T cells like MAIT and iNKT could partly confound the zero-insertion analyses.

TCRdb recomputed calls from the 5' RACE reads with MiXCR, one row per CDR3 protein. The data show 1.5 million to 2 million distinct CDR3 sequences, with under 35% seen just once and under 0.35% held by the top ten. This clonotype has only a few counts. Its antigen is not identified. The receptor comes from a newborn girl in good health. The specimen was cord blood. The J gene is TRBJ2-4, the V gene TRBV27, with 8 bases aligning to TRBD1. CDR3 DNA sequence: TGTGCCAGCAGTTTTGGCAGGGGGCTCGAGGATGAGCAGTACTTC. Translating gives CASSFGRGLEDEQYF.